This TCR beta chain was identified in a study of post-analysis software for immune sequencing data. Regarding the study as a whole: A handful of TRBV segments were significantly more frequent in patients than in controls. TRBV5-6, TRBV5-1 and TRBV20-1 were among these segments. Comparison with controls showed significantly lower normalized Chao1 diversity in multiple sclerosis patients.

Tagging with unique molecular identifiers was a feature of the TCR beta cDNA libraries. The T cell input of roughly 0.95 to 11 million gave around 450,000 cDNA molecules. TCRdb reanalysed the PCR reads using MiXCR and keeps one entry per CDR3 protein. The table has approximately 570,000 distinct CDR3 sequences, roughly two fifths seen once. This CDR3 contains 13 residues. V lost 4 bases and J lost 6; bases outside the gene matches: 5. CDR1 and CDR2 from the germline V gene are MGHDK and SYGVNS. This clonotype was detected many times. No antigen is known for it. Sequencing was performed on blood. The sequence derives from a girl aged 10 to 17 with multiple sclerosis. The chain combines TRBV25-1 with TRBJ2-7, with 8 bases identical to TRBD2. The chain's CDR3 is CASSALAEGEQYF. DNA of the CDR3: TGTGCCAGCAGTGCACTAGCGGAGGGCGAGCAGTACTTC.